These 21 T cell receptor beta chains were all obtained from the same sample, sequenced in a study of response to subunit inactivated influenza vaccine. TCRdb reanalysed the RT-PCR reads using MiXCR and keeps one entry per CDR3 protein. Of more than 150,000 distinct CDR3 sequences in the sample, around a tenth were seen once. The sample here was non-naive T cells sorted from PBMCs, taken on the day of vaccination. All receptors derive from a man aged 50-59 years who received an inactivated influenza vaccine.

This sequence joins TRBV7-2 and TRBJ2-1, with no clear D. Trimming pared 2 bases from V and 9 bases from J, leaving 8 bases between. The CDR3 totals 12 residues. Germline assignment: CDR1 SGHTA and CDR2 FQGNSA. CDR3 residues: CASSLPPGEQFF. The CDR3 bases are TGTGCCAGCAGCTTACCCCCGGGTGAGCAGTTCTTC.

At least ten counts were recorded for this clonotype. This chain links TRBV24-1 with TRBJ2-5; D tentatively fits TRBD1 or TRBD2 (5 bases each). Trimming cost V 9 bases and J 1 base, with 14 bases left between them. Per the germline V gene, CDR1 is KGHDR and CDR2 is SFDVKD. CDR3 size: 14 residues. The CDR3 DNA sequence: TGTGCCACCGGGGGAGACGAATTCCAAGAGACCCAGTACTTC. Its translation: CATGGDEFQETQYF.

This clonotype was seen repeatedly, ten times or more. The chain couples TRBV6-5 to TRBJ1-2; 8 bases fit TRBD1. Germline V gene sequence: CDR1 MNHEY, CDR2 SVGAGI. V trimming: 6 bases; J trimming: 4 bases; junction bases outside the gene matches: 19. CDR3 length: 18 amino acids. CDR3 sequence (DNA): TGTGCCAGCAGCCCCACGGTGCTGGGGACAGGCTACTTCTATGGCTACACCTTC. Translating it yields CASSPTVLGTGYFYGYTF.

Many counts were recorded for this clonotype. The V gene is TRBV10-3, the J gene TRBJ2-1; 14 nucleotides align to TRBD2. The CDR3 runs to 17 residues. J lost 6 bases, V lost 3 bases, and 7 bases had no gene match. Germline V CDR1 and CDR2: ENHRY, SYGVKD. Here the CDR3 DNA reads TGTGCCATCAGTGAACACGCCGGGACTAGCGGGAGCAATGAGCAGTTCTTC. Its translation: CAISEHAGTSGSNEQFF.

V gene TRBV7-2 combines with J gene TRBJ1-2; D unclear. This CDR3 is built from 13 residues. Germline V gene data show CDR1 as SGHTA and CDR2 as FQGNSA. The ends were cut back, 3 bases at V and 2 bases at J, with 7 bases in the middle. The chain's CDR3 is CASSFSLNYGYTF. CDR3 DNA sequence: TGTGCCAGCAGCTTTTCCCTAAACTATGGCTACACCTTC.

This chain uses TRBV20-1 with TRBJ2-7; 9 bases match TRBD1. Losses at the gene ends were 2 bases for V and 6 bases for J; bases not matched to a gene: 14. Per germline, CDR1 DFQATT and CDR2 SNEGSKA (reference sequence). This CDR3 spans 16 amino acids. CDR3 sequence reads: CSARRLTGGVLGEQYF. The CDR3 DNA reads TGCAGTGCTAGAAGACTTACAGGGGGCGTTCTGGGCGAGCAGTACTTC.

The CDR3 reads CASSLVQYYEQYF. The CDR3 nucleotides are TGTGCCAGCAGCTTAGTGCAGTACTACGAGCAGTACTTC. The rearrangement links TRBV11-2 to TRBJ2-7, with D hard to call. This CDR3 is built from 13 residues. Trimming cost V 1 base and J 3 bases, with 7 bases left between them. In germline, CDR1 is SGHAT, CDR2 FQNNGV.

This clonotype showed up just a few times. J is TRBJ2-7 and V is TRBV12-3 or TRBV12-4; no clear D gene. This CDR3 is built from 12 residues. Deletions cut 8 bases from V and 2 bases from J, with 10 bases between. Here the CDR3 reads CASATLPYEQYF. The CDR3 coding sequence is TGTGCCAGCGCTACCCTGCCCTACGAGCAGTACTTC.

At least ten counts were recorded for this clonotype. The chain is built from TRBV5-1 and TRBJ2-7; D may match TRBD1 or TRBD2 (5 bases each). The V gene lost 5 bases and the J gene lost 3 bases, with 18 bases spanning the gap. CDR3 length equals 15 residues. Germline V lookup: CDR1 SGHRS, CDR2 YFSETQ. CDR3 nucleotides: TGCGCCAGCAGAAGCTTTAGAGGGGAGATCTACGAGCAGTACTTC. Its translation: CASRSFRGEIYEQYF.

This clonotype has a handful of counts. The V and J genes are TRBV7-2 and TRBJ2-7; 8 bases map to TRBD2. V lost 1 base, J lost 7 bases, and 12 bases stayed unmatched. The CDR3 sequence is 16 residues long. Germline V gene lookup returns CDR1 SGHTA and CDR2 FQGNSA. As DNA, the CDR3 is TGTGCCAGCAGCTTAGGCTCTAGCGGGCTGCAGGGAGAGCAGTACTTC. Translating gives CASSLGSSGLQGEQYF.

This clonotype was observed at least ten times. V is TRBV13 and J is TRBJ2-7; D is ambiguous. V gave up 0 bases and J gave up 2 bases, with 5 bases separating them. This CDR3 contains 13 residues. CDR1 PRHDT and CDR2 FYEKMQ come from the germline V gene (reference sequence). The CDR3 protein is CASSLGVTYEQYF. In DNA form, the CDR3 reads TGTGCCAGCAGCTTAGGGGTGACCTACGAGCAGTACTTC.

This clonotype was observed a single time. The CDR3 is CASSLGYKAGGTGELFF. CDR3 nucleotides: TGTGCCAGCAGCCTAGGATATAAAGCGGGAGGTACCGGGGAGCTGTTTTTT. This chain connects TRBV11-3 to TRBJ2-2, with 9 bases lining up with TRBD2. The CDR3 consists of 17 residues. Germline V gives CDR1 SGHNT, CDR2 YENEEA. After removal of 5 bases from V and 5 bases from J, the junction contained 12 bases not matched to a gene.

The J gene is TRBJ2-2, the V gene TRBV28, with D unclear. Germline V lookup: CDR1 MDHEN, CDR2 SYDVKM. The CDR3 contains 15 residues. Trimming took off 1 base at V and 2 bases at J, with 8 bases between the two ends. DNA for the CDR3: TGTGCCAGCAGTTTATACAGAACCAACACCGGGGAGCTGTTTTTT. Translation gives CASSLYRTNTGELFF.

The sample holds a few counts of this clonotype. The rearrangement links TRBV28 to TRBJ2-3; possibly TRBD1 or TRBD2 for D (5 bases each). Germline V gene lookup returns CDR1 MDHEN and CDR2 SYDVKM. Trimming stripped 2 bases from V and 0 bases from J, with 9 bases between. This CDR3 region has 15 residues. The CDR3 here is CASSLQGASTDTQYF. The DNA for the CDR3 is TGTGCCAGCAGTTTACAGGGAGCTAGCACAGATACGCAGTATTTT.

This clonotype has more than one count but fewer than ten. V usage is TRBV10-3 and J usage is TRBJ1-1, with D possibly matching TRBD1 (6 bases). There are 14 residues in the CDR3. CDR1 is ENHRY, CDR2 SYGVKD, per germline. V was pared by 9 bases and J by 0 bases, with 14 bases between. CDR3 coding DNA: TGTGCCATTGGAGACAGGAAAATGAACACTGAAGCTTTCTTT. This encodes CAIGDRKMNTEAFF.

This clonotype was observed a handful of times. The chain uses TRBV30 and TRBJ2-3; D might be TRBD2 (5 bases). Germline V CDR1 and CDR2: GTSNPN, SVGIG (reference sequence). The CDR3 contains 15 residues. With 0 bases removed from V and 1 base from J, the gap between germline ends came to 11 bases. CDR3 nucleotides: TGTGCCTGGAGTGTAGGTGGGAGCGGCACAGATACGCAGTATTTT. It encodes CAWSVGGSGTDTQYF.

This clonotype was counted at least ten times. The chain employs TRBV7-6 and TRBJ2-3, with 8 bases fitting TRBD2. Germline V gene data show CDR1 as SGHVS and CDR2 as FNYEAQ. This CDR3 region has 16 residues. With 5 bases clipped from V and 2 bases from J, the junction kept 9 bases outside the gene matches. The CDR3 DNA reads TGTGCCAGCAGCCTTGCGGGGGGCCCTCTCACAGATACGCAGTATTTT. This sequence encodes CASSLAGGPLTDTQYF.

This clonotype was counted a few times. The J gene is TRBJ2-3, the V gene TRBV2; TRBD1 matches 9 bases. After removal of 6 bases from V and 4 bases from J, the junction contained 11 bases not matched to a gene. Germline values: CDR1 SNHLY, CDR2 FYNNEI. The CDR3 loop spans 16 amino acids. The CDR3 nucleotides read TGTGCCAGCAGCCCCTCCGGGACAGGGAAAGCAGATACGCAGTATTTT. This translates into CASSPSGTGKADTQYF.

This clonotype has more than one count but fewer than ten. This chain links TRBV29-1 with TRBJ2-3, with a possible D match to TRBD2 (5 bases). Germline values: CDR1 SQVTM, CDR2 ANQGSEA. The CDR3 is 15 residues long. V gave up 6 bases and J gave up 0 bases, with 16 bases separating them. The CDR3: CSVRSGTTSTDTQYF. CDR3 coding DNA: TGCAGCGTGAGGAGCGGTACTACTAGCACAGATACGCAGTATTTT.

In this sample, this clonotype turned up a few times. J is TRBJ2-5 and V is TRBV19; 8 positions agree with TRBD2. The germline gives CDR1 LNHDA, CDR2 SQIVND (reference sequence). This CDR3 is 16 amino acids long. The V and J ends lost 3 bases and 5 bases, in that order; junction bases with no gene match: 11. This CDR3 is CASSMMPGRARETQYF. The DNA of the CDR3 is TGTGCCAGTAGTATGATGCCCGGGAGGGCCCGGGAGACCCAGTACTTC. The variable domain in full, with the rest retrieved from reference TRBV19 and TRBJ2-5, is DGGITQSPKYLFRKEGQNVTLSCEQNLNHDAMYWYRQDPGQGLRLIYYSQIVNDFQKGDIAEGYSVSREKKESFPLTVTSAQKNPTAFYLCASSMMPGRARETQYFGPGTRLLVL.

The sample holds a few counts of this clonotype. The gene calls are TRBV10-2 and TRBJ2-6; no firm D call. CDR3 size: 12 residues. Trimming pared 7 bases from V and 3 bases from J, leaving 4 bases between. From germline, CDR1 is WSHSY and CDR2 SAAADI. The CDR3, as DNA: TGCGCCAGCAAGGATGGGGCCAACGTCCTGACTTTC. Amino acids: CASKDGANVLTF.